Shown below are 27 T cell receptor beta chains from a single sample sequenced in a study of T cells in Graves' hyperthyroidism and ophthalmopathy. There were TCR beta CDR3 regions amplified from RNA transcripts. HTBI primers were employed in a first-round RT-PCR of the TCR CDR3. TCRdb reprocessed the multiplex PCR reads with MiXCR, giving one entry per CDR3 protein. The repertoire holds 650,000 to 750,000 distinct CDR3 sequences, with less than 15% as singletons. Sequencing used blood. Source of these receptors: a woman aged 18-35 years with Graves' hyperthyroidism.

This clonotype was counted only a few times. A read error may account for a junction end that differs from germline. The rearrangement uses TRBV11-2 and TRBJ1-1, with TRBD1 matching over 7 bases. Germline loops: CDR1 SGHAT, CDR2 FQNNGV. The CDR3 sequence is 13 residues long. The CDR3 DNA is TGTGTCAGCAGCCCAGGGACAGTAACTGAAGCTTTCTTT. The encoded protein is CVSSPGTVTEAFF.

The sample holds many counts of this clonotype. V is TRBV7-9 and J is TRBJ1-1; D remains unclear. The germline V gene encodes CDR1 SEHNR and CDR2 FQNEAQ (reference sequence). The CDR3 consists of 14 residues. The V end lost 1 base, the J end lost 8 bases, and 14 bases lay between the germline ends. The CDR3 sequence: CASSLGIDRAEAFF. The DNA for the CDR3 is TGTGCCAGCAGCTTAGGAATTGACCGGGCCGAAGCTTTCTTT.

This rearrangement joins TRBV4-1 to TRBJ2-1; D gene uncertain. Germline V CDR1 and CDR2: MGHRA, YSYEKL. V was clipped by 1 base and J by 8 bases, with 15 bases between them. The CDR3 has 15 residues. The CDR3 sequence is CASSQGPRVADEQFF. CDR3 nucleotides: TGCGCCAGCAGCCAAGGCCCCCGGGTTGCTGATGAGCAGTTCTTC.

This chain joins TRBV28 and TRBJ2-7; D ambiguous. V was shortened by 4 bases and J by 2 bases, with 15 bases between the two germline ends. The CDR3 extends over 15 amino acids. CDR1 MDHEN and CDR2 SYDVKM come from the germline V gene. The CDR3 nucleotides read TGTGCCAGCAGTTCTCTAGGTGGTGGGGCCTACGAGCAGTACTTC. Translated: CASSSLGGGAYEQYF. The whole variable domain, remainder taken from reference TRBV28 and TRBJ2-7, is DVKVTQSSRYLVKRTGEKVFLECVQDMDHENMFWYRQDPGLGLRLIYFSYDVKMKEKGDIPEGYSVSREKKERFSLILESASTNQTSMYLCASSSLGGGAYEQYFGPGTRLTVT.

This chain connects TRBV30 to TRBJ2-7; D call uncertain. The V end lost 2 bases, the J end lost 2 bases, and 10 bases lay between the germline ends. Per the germline V gene, CDR1 is GTSNPN and CDR2 is SVGIG (reference sequence). This CDR3 is 13 amino acids long. In nucleotides, the CDR3 is TGTGCCTGGAGTCCCGGGCATGCCTACGAGCAGTACTTC. Translation gives CAWSPGHAYEQYF.

This clonotype was picked up many times. The V call is TRBV11-2, the J call TRBJ2-1; 11 positions match TRBD2. There are 17 residues in the CDR3. Germline CDR1 is SGHAT and CDR2 is FQNNGV. J lost 4 bases, V lost 2 bases, and 7 bases had no gene match. The CDR3 DNA sequence: TGTGCCAGCAGCTTAAGCCCGGGACTAGCGGAATACAATGAGCAGTTCTTC. This gives the protein CASSLSPGLAEYNEQFF.

Only a few counts were recorded for this clonotype. The V gene is TRBV24-1, the J gene TRBJ1-2; 8 bases align to TRBD1. The CDR3 is made up of 16 amino acids. Germline values: CDR1 KGHDR, CDR2 SFDVKD. V was clipped by 1 base and J by 7 bases; unmatched bases: 10. The CDR3 protein is CATSDFRAGGHGGYTF. The DNA for the CDR3 is TGTGCCACCAGTGATTTCCGGGCAGGGGGCCACGGTGGCTACACCTTC.

This clonotype showed up just a few times. The genes are TRBV29-1 and TRBJ2-7; TRBD2 is a possible D gene (5 bases). The CDR3 spans 14 residues. The germline CDR1 and CDR2 sequences are SQVTM and ANQGSEA. V was pared by 7 bases and J by 0 bases, with 16 bases between. CDR3 sequence: CSATSAVSSYEQYF. CDR3 sequence (DNA): TGCAGCGCCACCTCAGCGGTTAGCTCCTACGAGCAGTACTTC.

In its sample, this clonotype was seen many times. The chain links TRBV30 to TRBJ1-2; 8 bases are shared with TRBD1. With 1 base clipped from V and 9 bases from J, the junction kept 13 bases outside the gene matches. Germline assignment: CDR1 GTSNPN and CDR2 SVGIG (reference sequence). There are 15 residues in the CDR3. This chain's CDR3 is CAWSASDREFVSYTF. CDR3 in DNA: TGTGCCTGGAGTGCCTCGGACAGGGAATTTGTCAGCTACACCTTC.

The V gene is TRBV15, the J gene TRBJ2-1; maybe TRBD1 (6 bases). V was cut by 10 bases and J by 2 bases, with 18 bases left in between. From germline, CDR1 is LNHNV and CDR2 YYDKDF (reference sequence). There are 15 residues in the CDR3. The CDR3 DNA sequence: TGTGCCATCAAGGAGAGCAGGGGAGCCTACAATGAGCAGTTCTTC. Encoded protein: CAIKESRGAYNEQFF.

This clonotype was recorded many times. V is TRBV6-1 and J is TRBJ2-5; tentative D call: TRBD1 (6 bases). This CDR3 region has 13 residues. Per germline, CDR1 MNHNS and CDR2 SASEGT. The V gene lost 2 bases and the J gene lost 11 bases, with 15 bases spanning the gap. The CDR3, as DNA: TGTGCCAGCAGTGAATTTTTGGACAGTCTTCAGTACTTC. Translated: CASSEFLDSLQYF.

This clonotype came up a few times. The V gene is TRBV2, the J gene TRBJ2-7; D could derive from TRBD1 or TRBD2 (5 bases each). CDR3 length: 13 amino acids. Trimming cost V 7 bases and J 6 bases, with 16 bases left between them. In germline, CDR1 is SNHLY, CDR2 FYNNEI. DNA of the CDR3: TGTGCCAGCACGGGTTCAGGGACCTTCGAGCAGTACTTC. Translated: CASTGSGTFEQYF.

As to this clonotype: Given a much more abundant clone one base away, this may be a read error. This chain joins TRBV6-2 or TRBV6-3 and TRBJ2-3; TRBD2 is a possible D gene (5 bases). The CDR3 is 16 amino acids. The V and J ends lost 2 bases and 1 base respectively, with 13 bases between them. Germline V gene sequence: CDR1 MNHEY, CDR2 SVGEGT. CDR3 sequence reads: CASSYNRVGGTDTQYF. CDR3 nucleotides: TGTGCCAGCAGTTACAATCGGGTCGGGGGCACAGATACGCAGTATTTT.

This clonotype was counted at least ten times. The chain couples TRBV20-1 to TRBJ1-4, with a possible D match to TRBD1 (6 bases). The CDR3 runs 15 residues. Germline CDR1 is DFQATT and CDR2 is SNEGSKA (reference sequence). The V and J ends lost 0 bases and 8 bases respectively, with 16 bases between them. CDR3 in amino acids: CSARDSRGAGEKLFF. DNA for the CDR3: TGCAGTGCTAGAGATTCACGGGGGGCGGGAGAAAAACTGTTTTTT.

This clonotype was detected many times. The chain carries TRBV4-1 and TRBJ1-5; D is perhaps TRBD1 (6 bases). CDR1 is MGHRA, CDR2 YSYEKL, per germline. This CDR3 spans 17 amino acids. The V end was cut by 0 bases, the J end by 7 bases, with 19 bases between. CDR3 sequence: CASSQEVGQGLRQPQHF. The DNA for the CDR3 is TGCGCCAGCAGCCAAGAAGTCGGGCAGGGGCTAAGGCAGCCCCAGCATTTT.

The V call is TRBV19, the J call TRBJ1-3; TRBD1 agrees at 10 bases. The V segment lost 3 bases and the J segment 0 bases; nucleotides outside the gene matches: 5. In germline, CDR1 is LNHDA, CDR2 SQIVND (reference sequence). This CDR3 is 17 amino acids long. DNA for the CDR3: TGTGCCAGTAGTATCGCCCGGGACAGGGGCTCTGGAAACACCATATATTTT. It codes for CASSIARDRGSGNTIYF.

This clonotype was recorded a few times. J is TRBJ2-5 and V is TRBV4-1, with 14 bases matching TRBD2. The CDR3 extends over 16 amino acids. V was pared by 0 bases and J by 4 bases, with 1 base of the junction left unmatched. In germline, CDR1 is MGHRA, CDR2 YSYEKL. The CDR3 region has the DNA TGCGCCAGCAGCCAAGACGGGACTAGCGGGGGAGAGACCCAGTACTTC. The encoded protein is CASSQDGTSGGETQYF.

In its sample, this clonotype was seen many times. This chain connects TRBV18 to TRBJ2-1, with a possible D match to TRBD2 (5 bases). The germline gives CDR1 KGHSH, CDR2 LQKENI. Trimming cost V 4 bases and J 0 bases, with 16 bases left between them. The CDR3 has 17 residues. CDR3 nucleotides: TGTGCCAGCTCACGGACTCATCCTGCTGGCTCCTACAATGAGCAGTTCTTC. It translates to CASSRTHPAGSYNEQFF.

This chain uses TRBV12-3 or TRBV12-4 with TRBJ2-1, with TRBD2 matching over 7 bases. V dropped 5 bases and J dropped 4; count of bases not matched to a gene: 11. The CDR3 is 16 amino acids. CDR3 region: CASSIPLGEGYNEQFF. The CDR3 DNA reads TGTGCCAGCAGTATCCCCCTGGGGGAGGGGTACAATGAGCAGTTCTTC.

This clonotype occurred a few times. The chain is built from TRBV12-3 or TRBV12-4 and TRBJ1-3, with no clear D. The CDR3 spans 12 residues. V was pared by 8 bases and J by 8 bases, with 13 bases between. CDR3 DNA: TGTGCCAGCCTCGTGGGCCGAGACACCATATATTTT. Translated: CASLVGRDTIYF.

In this sample, this clonotype turned up many times. V usage is TRBV20-1 and J usage is TRBJ2-5; TRBD2 aligns across 7 bases. The CDR3 is 15 amino acids. The trim removed 0 bases at V and 3 bases at J, leaving 7 bases unmatched. Germline V gives CDR1 DFQATT, CDR2 SNEGSKA (reference sequence). Here the CDR3 reads CSARDLSSGEETQYF. For the CDR3, the DNA is TGCAGTGCTAGAGATCTTTCTAGCGGAGAAGAGACCCAGTACTTC.

This chain links TRBV29-1 with TRBJ1-1, with a weak D call TRBD1 (5 bases). CDR1 is SQVTM and CDR2 is ANQGSEA in the germline V gene. The CDR3 consists of 14 residues. Trimming took off 4 bases at V and 6 bases at J, with 18 bases between the two ends. DNA of the CDR3: TGCAGCGTTGGCCACATCGGGGGGTACCCTGAAGCTTTCTTT. It yields the protein CSVGHIGGYPEAFF.

Notes on this clonotype: The CDR3 does not end in the conserved phenylalanine or tryptophan, so this is likely a read error. The chain uses TRBV28 and TRBJ2-2; D is perhaps TRBD2 (9 bases). Germline V CDR1 and CDR2: MDHEN, SYDVKM. CDR3 length equals 20 residues. The V end lost 1 base, the J end lost 5 bases, and 26 bases lay between the germline ends. In nucleotides, the CDR3 is TGTGCCAGCAGTTTATTACCGGGACAGGAACTAGCGGGTCGGACCGGGGAGCTGTTTTTA. Protein sequence: CASSLLPGQELAGRTGELFL.

In this sample, this clonotype turned up a few times. The gene calls are TRBV7-3 and TRBJ2-6, with D possibly matching TRBD2 (6 bases). The V and J ends lost 3 bases and 2 bases respectively, with 8 bases between them. Germline CDR1 and CDR2: SGHTA and FQGTGA. The CDR3 is made up of 15 amino acids. The CDR3 is CASSLRGPGANVLTF. CDR3 DNA sequence: TGTGCCAGCAGCTTGCGGGGTCCTGGGGCCAACGTCCTGACTTTC.

The rearrangement uses TRBV25-1 and TRBJ2-4; D may match TRBD1 or TRBD2 (5 bases each). Germline assignment: CDR1 MGHDK and CDR2 SYGVNS. The V gene lost 1 base and the J gene lost 7 bases, with 14 bases spanning the gap. The CDR3 extends over 15 amino acids. This CDR3 is CASSEWIGTKNIQYF. The CDR3 DNA sequence: TGTGCCAGCAGTGAATGGATCGGGACGAAGAACATTCAGTACTTC.

This chain joins TRBV5-4 and TRBJ1-2; the D gene is possibly TRBD1 (5 bases). Germline V lookup: CDR1 SGHNT, CDR2 YYREEE (reference sequence). Trimming pared 2 bases from V and 2 bases from J, leaving 13 bases between. CDR3 length: 15 amino acids. The CDR3 DNA follows: TGTGCCAGCAGCTTTTCCCAGGGTGGAAACTATGGCTACACCTTC. It specifies CASSFSQGGNYGYTF.

This clonotype was counted ten times or more. The chain joins TRBV12-3 or TRBV12-4 to TRBJ2-2; D remains unclear. The CDR3 is 17 residues long. V was pared by 5 bases and J by 5 bases, with 21 bases between. DNA for the CDR3: TGTGCCAGCAGTCCACTCATAGTTACCCACGGGACCGGGGAGCTGTTTTTT. It is translated as CASSPLIVTHGTGELFF.